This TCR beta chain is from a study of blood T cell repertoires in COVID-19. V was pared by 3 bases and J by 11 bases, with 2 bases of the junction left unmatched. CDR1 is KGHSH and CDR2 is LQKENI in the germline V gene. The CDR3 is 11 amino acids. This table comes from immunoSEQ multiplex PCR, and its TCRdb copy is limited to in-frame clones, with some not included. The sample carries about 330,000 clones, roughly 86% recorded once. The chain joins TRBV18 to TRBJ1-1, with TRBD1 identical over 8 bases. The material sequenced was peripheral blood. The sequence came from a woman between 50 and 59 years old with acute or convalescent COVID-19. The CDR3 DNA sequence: TGTGCCAGCTCACCGACAGGGGCGGCTTTCTTT. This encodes CASSPTGAAFF.